The sequence of this T cell receptor (beta chain) was determined in a study of OX40 agonist ivuxolimab in advanced cancers. V was cut by 4 bases and J by 1 base, with 16 bases left in between. CDR3 length: 16 residues. Germline V CDR1 and CDR2: MDHEN, SYDVKM. Autoimmune disease history or systemic immunosuppression led to patients being barred. This clone came up once. The repertoire was sequenced with immunoSEQ multiplex PCR; TCRdb's copy has only in-frame clones and lacks some. The table shows 56,000 or so clones, with about 85% occurring only once. The receptor comes from an adult with an advanced solid tumor such as melanoma, head and neck, liver or kidney cancer. The V call is TRBV28, the J call TRBJ2-5; the D is unclear. Sample: CD4+ or CD8+ T cells sorted from blood, taken in a trial of the OX40 agonist ivuxolimab. The CDR3 region is CASSSAHSARQETQYF. The CDR3 DNA sequence: TGTGCCAGCAGTTCAGCCCATTCAGCGCGCCAAGAGACCCAGTACTTC.